This T cell receptor (beta chain) was sequenced during a study of blood T cell repertoires in COVID-19 (dated by TCRdb to the early 2020s). Context from the whole study: Collaborator samples came from the United States, Italy and Spain and covered acute and convalescent phases of COVID-19. The prospective study material was composed of cDNA or gDNA derived from T cells, B-cell-depleted T cells, or PBMCs. A freely available public database, intended as a resource for researchers studying the immune response to SARS-CoV-2, is where the repertoires were released. Samples came from the ongoing ImmuneRACE study (first 160 participants) plus 1,254 subjects from 6 global collaborators. Nearly every sample came with metadata listing a de-identified subject ID, COVID-19 status, age in years and sex. HLA class I and class II types, where available, came from metadata supplied by the sample provider rather than from assay-based typing. The dataset comprised deeply sampled blood TCRbeta repertoires from subjects exposed to, actively infected with, or recovered from COVID-19.

Collaborating institutions collected whole blood in K2EDTA tubes following their own protocols. For TCRbeta analysis, collaborators shipped samples as frozen whole blood, isolated PBMCs, or DNA extracted from either of those sample types. Paper-wide results and their limitations: The amount of clinical and demographic metadata varied by source and participant and was provided uncurated.

The CDR3 sequence holds 15 residues, the cysteine and phenylalanine included. Here the CDR3 DNA is all that survives: 45 bases in frame from base 1. The germline V gene yields SGHAT for CDR1 and FQNNGV for CDR2. V is cut by 1 base and J by 7 bases, and the space between the germline ends is 13 bases. TCRbeta CDR3 regions were amplified from genomic DNA using the immunoSEQ Assay, a bias-controlled multiplex PCR. Per the original workflow: Nucleated cell counts per sample were estimated from amplification of reference gene primers within the assay. Sequence reads were collapsed and filtered to measure the absolute abundance of every unique TCRbeta CDR3 rearrangement. Productive Simpson clonality was computed per sample as the square root of Simpson's diversity index over productive rearrangements. TCRdb stores this immuneACCESS table with in-frame sequences only. Part of the clones is absent; in the studies checked, under half of the shortfall reflects unresolved V genes, and no reason is known for the rest. V, J and clone size reflect that table, while D and trimming were determined from the DNA. The sample table lists more than 80,000 clones, roughly 78% of them with a count of one. 5.5% to 7.5% of the sample is in the top ten clones.

For this clone: The antigen it binds to is not known. Per-nucleotide qualities are absent, and no much larger clonotype sits a single base away.

Recombination connected TRBV11-2 to TRBJ1-4; the D region possibly corresponds to TRBD1 (6 bases align). The sequenced sample consisted of peripheral blood. The TCR comes from a middle-aged man with active or convalescent COVID-19. The DNA sequence is as follows: TGTGCCAGCAGCTTAGGGGTACAGGGAAGTGAAAAACTGTTTTTT. This is translated as CASSLGVQGSEKLFF.